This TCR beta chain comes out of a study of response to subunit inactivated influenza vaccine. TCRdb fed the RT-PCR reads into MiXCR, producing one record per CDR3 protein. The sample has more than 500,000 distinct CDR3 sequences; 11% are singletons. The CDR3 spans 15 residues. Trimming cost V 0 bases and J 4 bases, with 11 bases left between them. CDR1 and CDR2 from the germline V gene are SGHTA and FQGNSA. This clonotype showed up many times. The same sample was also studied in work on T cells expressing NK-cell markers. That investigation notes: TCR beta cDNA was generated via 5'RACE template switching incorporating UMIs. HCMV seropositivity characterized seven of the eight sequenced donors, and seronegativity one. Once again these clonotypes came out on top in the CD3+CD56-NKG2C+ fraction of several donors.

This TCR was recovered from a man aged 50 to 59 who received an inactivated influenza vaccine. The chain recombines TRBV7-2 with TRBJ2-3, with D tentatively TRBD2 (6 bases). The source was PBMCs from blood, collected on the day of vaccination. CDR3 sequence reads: CASSLARLGPDTQYF. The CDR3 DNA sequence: TGTGCCAGCAGCTTAGCCCGACTAGGGCCAGATACGCAGTATTTT.